Below are 2 T cell receptor beta chains sequenced from a single sample in a study of blood T cell repertoires in COVID-19 (dated by TCRdb to between 2020 and 2021). Libraries came from the immunoSEQ multiplex PCR assay. The clones in this table, taken by TCRdb from immuneACCESS, are in-frame only. Not every clone is retained; where verified, under half of the shortfall comes from an unresolved V gene, and the cause of the rest is unknown. The sample table lists about 250,000 clones, roughly 87% of them with a count of one. About 6.9% of the sample goes to the ten largest clones. Sequenced sample: PBMCs or T cells enriched from blood (not recorded which). Source of these receptors: a woman between 25 and 40 years old with acute COVID-19.

V and J are TRBV5-1 and TRBJ2-3; D is unclear. Germline V gene sequence: CDR1 SGHRS, CDR2 YFSETQ. The CDR3 runs to 15 residues. V was cut by 0 bases and J by 0 bases, with 8 bases left in between. Here the CDR3 reads CASSLASSSTDTQYF. CDR3 sequence (DNA): TGCGCCAGCAGCTTGGCTTCTTCTAGCACAGATACGCAGTATTTT.

The gene calls are TRBV5-1 and TRBJ2-7; D perhaps matches TRBD2 (5 bases). CDR1 is SGHRS, CDR2 YFSETQ, per germline. The CDR3 runs 13 residues. Trimming took off 5 bases at V and 0 bases at J, with 9 bases between the two ends. The CDR3 nucleotides are TGCGCCAGCAGGGAGGTCTCCTCCTACGAGCAGTACTTC. Translating gives CASREVSSYEQYF.